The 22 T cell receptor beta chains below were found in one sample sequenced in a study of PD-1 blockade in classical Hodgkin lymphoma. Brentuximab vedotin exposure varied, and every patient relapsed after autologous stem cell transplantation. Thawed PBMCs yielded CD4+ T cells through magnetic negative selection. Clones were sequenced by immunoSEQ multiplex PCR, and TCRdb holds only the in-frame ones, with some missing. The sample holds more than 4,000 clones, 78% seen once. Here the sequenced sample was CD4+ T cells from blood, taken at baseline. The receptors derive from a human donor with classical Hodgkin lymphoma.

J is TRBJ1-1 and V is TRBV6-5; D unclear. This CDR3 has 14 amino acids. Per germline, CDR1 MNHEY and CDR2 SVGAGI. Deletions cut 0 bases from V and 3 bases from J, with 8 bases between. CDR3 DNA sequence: TGTGCCAGCAGTTACTCGGTGGGTTACACTGAAGCTTTCTTT. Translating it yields CASSYSVGYTEAFF.

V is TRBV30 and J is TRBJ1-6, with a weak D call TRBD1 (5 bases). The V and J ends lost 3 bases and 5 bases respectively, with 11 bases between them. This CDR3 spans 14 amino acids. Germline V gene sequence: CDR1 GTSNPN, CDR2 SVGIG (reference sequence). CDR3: CAWRTGTDNSPLHF. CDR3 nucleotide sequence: TGTGCCTGGAGGACCGGGACGGATAATTCACCCCTCCACTTT.

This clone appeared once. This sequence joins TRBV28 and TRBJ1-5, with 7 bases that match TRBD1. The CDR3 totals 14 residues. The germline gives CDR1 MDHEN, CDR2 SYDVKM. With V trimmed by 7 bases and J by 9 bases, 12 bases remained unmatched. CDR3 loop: CASIADRVNGPQHF. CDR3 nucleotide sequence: TGTGCCAGCATCGCCGACAGGGTCAATGGGCCCCAGCATTTT. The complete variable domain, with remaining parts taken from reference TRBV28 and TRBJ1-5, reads DVKVTQSSRYLVKRTGEKVFLECVQDMDHENMFWYRQDPGLGLRLIYFSYDVKMKEKGDIPEGYSVSREKKERFSLILESASTNQTSMYLCASIADRVNGPQHFGDGTRLSIL.

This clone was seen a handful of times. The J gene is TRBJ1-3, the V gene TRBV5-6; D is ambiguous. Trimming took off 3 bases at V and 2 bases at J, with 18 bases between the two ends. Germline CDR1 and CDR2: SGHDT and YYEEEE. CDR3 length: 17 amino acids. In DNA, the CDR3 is TGTGCCAGCAGCTCATCTCGATTGTTCGGCGCTGGAAACACCATATATTTT. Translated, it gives CASSSSRLFGAGNTIYF.

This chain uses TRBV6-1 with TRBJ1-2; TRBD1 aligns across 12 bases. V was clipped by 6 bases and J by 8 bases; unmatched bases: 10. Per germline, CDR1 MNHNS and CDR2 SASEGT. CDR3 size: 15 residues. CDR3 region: CASSSGTGGLVGYTF. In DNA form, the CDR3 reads TGTGCCAGCAGCTCGGGGACAGGGGGCCTGGTAGGCTACACCTTC.

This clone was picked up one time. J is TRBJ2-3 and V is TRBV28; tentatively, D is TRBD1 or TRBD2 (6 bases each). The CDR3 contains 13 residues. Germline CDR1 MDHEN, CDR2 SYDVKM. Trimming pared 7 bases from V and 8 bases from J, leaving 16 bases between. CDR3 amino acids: CASNERGVATQYF. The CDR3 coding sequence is TGTGCCAGCAATGAGAGGGGGGTTGCTACGCAGTATTTT.

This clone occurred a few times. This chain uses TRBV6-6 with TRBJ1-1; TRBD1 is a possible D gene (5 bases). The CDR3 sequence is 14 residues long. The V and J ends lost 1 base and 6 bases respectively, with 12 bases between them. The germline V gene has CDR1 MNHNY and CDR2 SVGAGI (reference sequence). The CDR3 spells CASSYWGEKAEAFF. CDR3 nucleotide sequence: TGTGCCAGCAGTTACTGGGGGGAAAAAGCTGAAGCTTTCTTT.

The CDR3 DNA sequence: TGTGCCAGCTCCCCGACAGGGCCCGAGACCCAGTACTTC. Amino acid sequence: CASSPTGPETQYF. The chain has TRBV18 and TRBJ2-5; TRBD1 agrees at 7 bases. The CDR3 loop spans 13 amino acids. Germline V gene data show CDR1 as KGHSH and CDR2 as LQKENI. Trimming removed 6 bases from V and 5 bases from J; junction bases left unmatched: 6. The full variable domain, rest sourced from reference TRBV18 and TRBJ2-5, is NAGVMQNPRHLVRRRGQEARLRCSPMKGHSHVYWYRQLPEEGLKFMVYLQKENIIDESGMPKERFSAEFPKEGPSILRIQQVVRGDSAAYFCASSPTGPETQYFGPGTRLLVL.

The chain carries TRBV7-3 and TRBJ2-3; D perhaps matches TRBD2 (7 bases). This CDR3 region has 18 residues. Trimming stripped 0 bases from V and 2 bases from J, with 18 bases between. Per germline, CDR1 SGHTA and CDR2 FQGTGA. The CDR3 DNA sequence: TGTGCCAGCAGCTTAACGGGCGGGGGCCGACGTTCCACAGATACGCAGTATTTT. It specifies CASSLTGGGRRSTDTQYF. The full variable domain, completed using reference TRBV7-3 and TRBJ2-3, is GAGVSQTPSNKVTEKGKYVELRCDPISGHTALYWYRQSLGQGPEFLIYFQGTGAADDSGLPNDRFFAVRPEGSVSTLKIQRTERGDSAVYLCASSLTGGGRRSTDTQYFGPGTRLTVL.

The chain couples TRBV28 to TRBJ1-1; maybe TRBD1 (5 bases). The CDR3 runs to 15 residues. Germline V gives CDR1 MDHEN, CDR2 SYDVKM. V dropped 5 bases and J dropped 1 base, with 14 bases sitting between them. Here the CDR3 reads CASSSTGRGNTEAFF. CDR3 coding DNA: TGTGCCAGCAGTAGTACAGGACGAGGGAACACTGAAGCTTTCTTT.

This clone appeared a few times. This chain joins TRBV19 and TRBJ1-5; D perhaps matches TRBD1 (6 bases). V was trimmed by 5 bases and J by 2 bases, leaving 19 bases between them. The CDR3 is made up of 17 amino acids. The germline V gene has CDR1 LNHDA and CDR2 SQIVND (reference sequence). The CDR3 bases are TGTGCCAGTAGTGGGGTGGGGCCAGGGGCTCGCAATCAGCCCCAGCATTTT. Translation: CASSGVGPGARNQPQHF.

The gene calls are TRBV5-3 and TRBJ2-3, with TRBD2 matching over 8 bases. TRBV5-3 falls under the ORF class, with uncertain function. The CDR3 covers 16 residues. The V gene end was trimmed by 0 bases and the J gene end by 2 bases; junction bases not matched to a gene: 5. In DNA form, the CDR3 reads TGTGCCAGAAGCTTGGGGTGGCGGGGGGACACAGATACGCAGTATTTT. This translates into CARSLGWRGDTDTQYF.

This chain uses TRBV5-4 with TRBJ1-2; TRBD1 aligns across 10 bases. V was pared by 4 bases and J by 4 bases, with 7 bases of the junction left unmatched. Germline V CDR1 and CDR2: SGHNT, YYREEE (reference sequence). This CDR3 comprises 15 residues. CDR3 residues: CASSTGTGDAYGYTF. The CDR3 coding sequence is TGTGCCAGCAGCACAGGGACAGGGGATGCCTATGGCTACACCTTC.

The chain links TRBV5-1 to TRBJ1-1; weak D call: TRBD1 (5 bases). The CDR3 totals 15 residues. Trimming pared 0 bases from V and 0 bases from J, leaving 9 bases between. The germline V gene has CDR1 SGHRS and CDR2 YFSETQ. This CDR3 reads CASSLASGMNTEAFF. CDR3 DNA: TGCGCCAGCAGCTTGGCCTCAGGGATGAACACTGAAGCTTTCTTT.

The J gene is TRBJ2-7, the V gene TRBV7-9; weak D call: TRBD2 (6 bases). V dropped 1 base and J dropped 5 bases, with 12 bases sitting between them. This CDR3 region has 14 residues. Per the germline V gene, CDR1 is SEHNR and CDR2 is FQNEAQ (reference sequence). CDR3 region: CASSLGEVLDEQYF. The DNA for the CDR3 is TGTGCCAGCAGCTTAGGGGAGGTTCTGGACGAGCAGTACTTC.

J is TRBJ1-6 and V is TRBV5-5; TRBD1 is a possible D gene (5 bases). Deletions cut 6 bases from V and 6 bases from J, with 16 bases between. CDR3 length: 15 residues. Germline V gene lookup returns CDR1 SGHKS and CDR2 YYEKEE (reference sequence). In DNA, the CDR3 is TGTGCCAGCACCTGGGGGAGGAATACTAATTCACCCCTCCACTTT. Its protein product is CASTWGRNTNSPLHF. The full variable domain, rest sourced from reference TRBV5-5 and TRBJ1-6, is DAGVTQSPTHLIKTRGQQVTLRCSPISGHKSVSWYQQVLGQGPQFIFQYYEKEERGRGNFPDRFSARQFPNYSSELNVNALLLGDSALYLCASTWGRNTNSPLHFGNGTRLTVT.

The CDR3 here is CASSLEEGPQHF. The CDR3 DNA reads as TGTGCCAGCAGTCTAGAGGAGGGCCCCCAGCATTTT. V gene TRBV7-6 combines with J gene TRBJ1-5; no clear D. Germline V lookup: CDR1 SGHVS, CDR2 FNYEAQ. The germline V and J ends were trimmed by 6 bases and 10 bases, with 13 bases remaining between them. The CDR3 has 12 residues. Using reference TRBV7-6 and TRBJ1-5 for the parts outside the CDR3, the full variable domain is GAGVSQSPRYKVTKRGQDVALRCDPISGHVSLYWYRQALGQGPEFLTYFNYEAQQDKSGLPNDRFSAERPEGSISTLTIQRTEQRDSAMYRCASSLEEGPQHFGDGTRLSIL.

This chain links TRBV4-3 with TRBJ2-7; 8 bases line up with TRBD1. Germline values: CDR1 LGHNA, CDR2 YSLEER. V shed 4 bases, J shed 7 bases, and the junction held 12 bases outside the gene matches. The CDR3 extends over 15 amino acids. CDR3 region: CASSRGPTGAGEQYF. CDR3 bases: TGCGCCAGCAGCCGCGGCCCGACAGGGGCTGGGGAGCAGTACTTC.

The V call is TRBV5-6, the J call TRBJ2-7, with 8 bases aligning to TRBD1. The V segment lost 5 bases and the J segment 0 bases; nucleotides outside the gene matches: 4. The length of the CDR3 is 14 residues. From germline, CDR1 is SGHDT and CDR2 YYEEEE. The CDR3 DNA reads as TGTGCCAGCAGTCGACAGGGGCCCTCCTACGAGCAGTACTTC. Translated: CASSRQGPSYEQYF.

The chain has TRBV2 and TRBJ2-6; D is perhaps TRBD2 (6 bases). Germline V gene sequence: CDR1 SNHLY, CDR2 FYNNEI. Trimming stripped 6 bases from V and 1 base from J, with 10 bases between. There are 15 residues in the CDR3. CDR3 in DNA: TGTGCCAGCAGGATTGGGACTTCTGGGGCCAACGTCCTGACTTTC. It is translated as CASRIGTSGANVLTF. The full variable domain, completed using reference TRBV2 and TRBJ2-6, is EPEVTQTPSHQVTQMGQEVILRCVPISNHLYFYWYRQILGQKVEFLVSFYNNEISEKSEIFDDQFSVERPDGSNFTLKIRSTKLEDSAMYFCASRIGTSGANVLTFGAGSRLTVL.

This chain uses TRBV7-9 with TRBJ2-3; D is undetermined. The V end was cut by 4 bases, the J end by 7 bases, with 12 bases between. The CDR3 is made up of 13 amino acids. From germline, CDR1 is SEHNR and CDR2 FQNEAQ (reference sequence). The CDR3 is CASSYLPPNTQYF. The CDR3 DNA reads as TGTGCCAGCAGCTATCTACCCCCGAATACGCAGTATTTT.

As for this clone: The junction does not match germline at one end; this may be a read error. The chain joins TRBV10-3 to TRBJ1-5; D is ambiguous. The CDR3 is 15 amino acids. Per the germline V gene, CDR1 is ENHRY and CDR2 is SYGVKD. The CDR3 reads CASSEGNSPNQPQHF. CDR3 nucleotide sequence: TGTGCCAGCAGTGAAGGAAACAGCCCCAATCAGCCCCAGCATTTT.